These 13 T cell receptor beta chains were sequenced from one sample in a study of radiation and T cells in renal cell carcinoma. Time point specified: baseline pretreatment blood. Treatment in this sample: 15 Gy SBRT to primary tumor, nephrectomy 4 weeks later. Libraries were prepared by immunoSEQ multiplex PCR; TCRdb keeps only in-frame clonotypes and omits some of them. This repertoire shows under 55,000 clones, around 83% found once; its top ten account for around 31%. Source: blood, taken from a patient whose treatment included radiotherapy and nephrectomy. All receptors derive from a woman in her 70s with renal cell carcinoma.

V gene TRBV11-2 combines with J gene TRBJ2-7; D is tentatively TRBD1 or TRBD2 (6 bases each). The CDR3 extends over 16 amino acids. Germline-derived CDR1 and CDR2 are SGHAT and FQNNGV. Trimming removed 2 bases from V and 5 bases from J, with 19 bases in between. The CDR3 DNA is TGTGCCAGCAGCTTAATAGCACAGGGAGGAAGGGACGAGCAGTACTTC. This codes for CASSLIAQGGRDEQYF.

The gene calls are TRBV5-1 and TRBJ1-2; 7 positions match TRBD1. Germline V gene lookup returns CDR1 SGHRS and CDR2 YFSETQ. J lost 4 bases, V lost 4 bases, and 7 bases had no gene match. The CDR3 extends over 14 amino acids. The CDR3, as DNA: TGCGCCAGCAGCGTCGACAGGGCTCTCTATGGCTACACCTTC. It is translated as CASSVDRALYGYTF.

The rearrangement joins TRBV19 to TRBJ1-3, with no clear D. The CDR3 consists of 14 residues. V was trimmed by 2 bases and J by 5 bases, leaving 10 bases between them. Per germline, CDR1 LNHDA and CDR2 SQIVND (reference sequence). Here the CDR3 DNA reads TGTGCCAGTAGTATATGGGGTCTCCGAAACACCATATATTTT. This translates into CASSIWGLRNTIYF.

The chain is built from TRBV19 and TRBJ2-1; perhaps D is TRBD1 or TRBD2 (5 bases each). The V end lost 6 bases, the J end lost 3 bases, and 9 bases lay between the germline ends. The CDR3 extends over 13 amino acids. Germline V CDR1 and CDR2: LNHDA, SQIVND (reference sequence). The DNA of the CDR3 is TGTGCCAGTAGGGGGACGGACTACAATGAGCAGTTCTTC. Translating gives CASRGTDYNEQFF.

This rearrangement joins TRBV18 to TRBJ2-1; TRBD2 aligns across 13 bases. The J segment lost 6 bases and the V segment lost 3 bases, leaving 5 bases of the junction unmatched. CDR1 and CDR2 from the germline V gene are KGHSH and LQKENI. The CDR3 contains 16 residues. CDR3 protein: CASSPLGTSGTNEQFF. The CDR3 coding sequence is TGTGCCAGCTCACCTCTCGGGACTAGCGGGACCAATGAGCAGTTCTTC.

Only a few counts were recorded for this clone. The V gene is TRBV7-9, the J gene TRBJ1-2; TRBD1 is a possible D gene (5 bases). The CDR3 covers 16 residues. Germline V gene data show CDR1 as SEHNR and CDR2 as FQNEAQ (reference sequence). Trimming removed 5 bases at V and 3 bases at J, with 19 bases between. This chain's CDR3 is CASSQGDGKGHYGYTF. DNA of the CDR3: TGTGCCAGCAGCCAAGGCGACGGAAAGGGGCACTATGGCTACACCTTC.

This chain connects TRBV5-1 to TRBJ2-1, with D perhaps TRBD1 (5 bases). Germline CDR1 SGHRS, CDR2 YFSETQ. The V end was cut by 4 bases, the J end by 7 bases, with 9 bases between. The CDR3 has 12 residues. The chain's CDR3 is CASSTTGNEQFF. The CDR3 DNA reads TGCGCCAGCAGCACTACAGGTAATGAGCAGTTCTTC. The full variable domain, rest sourced from reference TRBV5-1 and TRBJ2-1, is KAGVTQTPRYLIKTRGQQVTLSCSPISGHRSVSWYQQTPGQGLQFLFEYFSETQRNKGNFPGRFSGRQFSNSRSEMNVSTLELGDSALYLCASSTTGNEQFFGPGTRLTVL.

The chain recombines TRBV30 with TRBJ1-6; D call uncertain. The CDR3 loop spans 14 amino acids. Germline CDR1 GTSNPN, CDR2 SVGIG (reference sequence). Trimming took off 4 bases at V and 1 base at J, with 8 bases between the two ends. The CDR3 loop reads CAWTPRSYNSPLHF. The CDR3, as DNA: TGTGCCTGGACCCCCAGATCCTATAATTCACCCCTCCACTTT.

J is TRBJ2-2 and V is TRBV10-3; D possibly corresponds to TRBD1 (6 bases). Trimming removed 7 bases at V and 7 bases at J, with 16 bases between. CDR3 length: 14 amino acids. Germline V CDR1 and CDR2: ENHRY, SYGVKD. The CDR3 spells CAIKRQVGVGELFF. The CDR3 DNA reads as TGTGCCATCAAAAGACAGGTCGGAGTCGGGGAGCTGTTTTTT.

The genes are TRBV4-3 and TRBJ2-1; 9 bases map to TRBD2. V shed 0 bases, J shed 14 bases, and the junction held 14 bases outside the gene matches. In germline, CDR1 is LGHNA, CDR2 YSLEER. The CDR3 totals 16 residues. CDR3 sequence (DNA): TGCGCCAGCAGCCAAGACGAAGCGGGAGGTCCCGGAATGGAGTTCTTC. It is translated as CASSQDEAGGPGMEFF.

The chain has TRBV4-1 and TRBJ1-6; 7 bases line up with TRBD1. Per germline, CDR1 MGHRA and CDR2 YSYEKL. The CDR3 has 16 residues. V lost 3 bases to trimming and J lost 10 bases; unmatched junction nucleotides: 12. CDR3 DNA: TGCGCCAGCAGCCAGAACTACAGGGGACTGAGGTCACCCCTCCACTTT. Translating it yields CASSQNYRGLRSPLHF.

The rearrangement joins TRBV25-1 to TRBJ1-4; perhaps TRBD1 as D (6 bases). The germline gives CDR1 MGHDK, CDR2 SYGVNS. The CDR3 has 16 residues. V was cut by 4 bases and J by 6 bases, with 18 bases left in between. CDR3 coding DNA: TGTGCCAGCAGTGCCCACGGGGGGCAGGCCGATGAAAAACTGTTTTTT. Protein: CASSAHGGQADEKLFF. The full variable domain, in which reference TRBV25-1 and TRBJ1-4 provide the parts outside the CDR3, is EADIYQTPRYLVIGTGKKITLECSQTMGHDKMYWYQQDPGMELHLIHYSYGVNSTEKGDLSSESTVSRIRTEHFPLTLESARPSHTSQYLCASSAHGGQADEKLFFGSGTQLSVL.

The chain joins TRBV5-1 to TRBJ1-1, with D possibly TRBD1 on 6 matching bases. CDR1 SGHRS and CDR2 YFSETQ come from the germline V gene. Trimming removed 4 bases at V and 1 base at J, with 14 bases between. The length of the CDR3 is 15 residues. CDR3 sequence: CASSPTGQTNTEAFF. The CDR3 DNA reads as TGCGCCAGCAGCCCCACTGGACAGACGAACACTGAAGCTTTCTTT.